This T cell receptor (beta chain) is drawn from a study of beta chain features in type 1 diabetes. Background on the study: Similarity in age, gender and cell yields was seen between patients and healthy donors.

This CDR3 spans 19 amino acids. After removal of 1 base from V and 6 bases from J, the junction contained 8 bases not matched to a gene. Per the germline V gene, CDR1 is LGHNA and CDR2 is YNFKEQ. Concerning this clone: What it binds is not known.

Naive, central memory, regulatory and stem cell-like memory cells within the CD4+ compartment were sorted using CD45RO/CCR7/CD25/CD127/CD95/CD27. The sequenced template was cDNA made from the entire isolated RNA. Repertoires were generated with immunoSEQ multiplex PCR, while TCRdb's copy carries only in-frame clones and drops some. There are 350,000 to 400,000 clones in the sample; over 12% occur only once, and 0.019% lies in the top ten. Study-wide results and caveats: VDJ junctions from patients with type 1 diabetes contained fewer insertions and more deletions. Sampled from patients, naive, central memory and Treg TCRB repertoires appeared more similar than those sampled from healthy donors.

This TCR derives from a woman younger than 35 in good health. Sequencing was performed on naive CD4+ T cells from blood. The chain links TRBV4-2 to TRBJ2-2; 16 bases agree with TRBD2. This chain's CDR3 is CASSQVTGLAGGLPGELFF. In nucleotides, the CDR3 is TGTGCCAGCAGCCAAGTCACGGGACTAGCGGGAGGGCTACCCGGGGAGCTGTTTTTT.